The T cell receptor (beta chain) under discussion was sequenced for a study of blood T cell repertoires in COVID-19. Study in general: Spain, Italy and the United States supplied samples that represented acute and convalescent COVID-19. Sample material is recorded as cDNA or gDNA derived from T cells, B-cell-depleted T cells, or PBMCs.

With V trimmed by 4 bases and J by 7 bases, 9 bases remained unmatched. Germline assignment: CDR1 MNHNY and CDR2 SVGAGI (reference sequence). The CDR3 has 16 amino acids. In the authors' methods: Reference gene primer amplification yielded estimated nucleated cell counts. TCRdb keeps only in-frame clones here, not all; method: immunoSEQ multiplex PCR. The V and J calls and clone size are taken from that table; D and trimming were inferred from the DNA. Of under 85,000 clones listed, 65% to 85% were seen once; the top ten hold around 39%. This receptor was taken from a man at least 80 years old with active or convalescent COVID-19. The genes are TRBV6-6 and TRBJ2-1, with TRBD2 identical over 11 bases. The specimen was peripheral blood. Here the CDR3 DNA reads TGTGCCAGCAGTTCGAAACTAGCGGGAGTTTGGAATGAGCAGTTCTTC. The encoded protein is CASSSKLAGVWNEQFF.